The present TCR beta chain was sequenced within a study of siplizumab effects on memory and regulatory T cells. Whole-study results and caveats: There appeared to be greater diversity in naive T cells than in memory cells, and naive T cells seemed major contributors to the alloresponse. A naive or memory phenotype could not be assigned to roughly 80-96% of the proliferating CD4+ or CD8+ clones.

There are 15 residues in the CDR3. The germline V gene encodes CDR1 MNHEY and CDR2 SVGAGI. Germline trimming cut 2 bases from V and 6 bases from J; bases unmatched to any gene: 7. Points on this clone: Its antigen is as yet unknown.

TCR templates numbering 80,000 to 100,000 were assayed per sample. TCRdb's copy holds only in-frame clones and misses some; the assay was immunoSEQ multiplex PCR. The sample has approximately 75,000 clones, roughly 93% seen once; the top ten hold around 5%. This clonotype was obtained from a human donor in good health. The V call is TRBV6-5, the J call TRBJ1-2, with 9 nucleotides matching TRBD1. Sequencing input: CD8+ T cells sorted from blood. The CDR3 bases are TGTGCCAGCAGTTACCTACAGGGGGCCAGTGATGGCTACACCTTC. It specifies CASSYLQGASDGYTF.